The present T cell receptor beta chain was sequenced within a study of T-cell memory formation after mild COVID-19. Study as a whole: TCR clusters mostly belonged to single donors. Findings and caveats of the study: Pre-infection memory harbored some responding clones, suggesting cross-reactive memory joined. In second-wave clones peaking day 37, SARS-CoV-2 specificity remained unconfirmed.

A single record per CDR3 protein comes from TCRdb applying MiXCR to the 5' RACE reads. This sample has some 320,000 distinct CDR3 sequences; approximately 15% occur once, and the top ten carry around 20%. As regards this clonotype: No antigen is known for it.

J lost 0 bases, V lost 1 base, and 3 bases had no gene match. This CDR3 is built from 16 residues. Germline V gives CDR1 SGHRS, CDR2 YFSETQ. This receptor was taken from a man in his late teens or twenties who had mild COVID-19 (a few samples of this study predate the infection). Cell type and time point are not known. The sequencing input was PBMCs or a T cell subset sorted from them (not recorded which). The chain combines TRBV5-1 with TRBJ2-1; 8 bases are a match to TRBD2. The CDR3 protein is CASSLSTSGSYNEQFF. The CDR3 region has the DNA TGCGCCAGCAGCTTGAGTACTAGCGGCTCCTACAATGAGCAGTTCTTC.